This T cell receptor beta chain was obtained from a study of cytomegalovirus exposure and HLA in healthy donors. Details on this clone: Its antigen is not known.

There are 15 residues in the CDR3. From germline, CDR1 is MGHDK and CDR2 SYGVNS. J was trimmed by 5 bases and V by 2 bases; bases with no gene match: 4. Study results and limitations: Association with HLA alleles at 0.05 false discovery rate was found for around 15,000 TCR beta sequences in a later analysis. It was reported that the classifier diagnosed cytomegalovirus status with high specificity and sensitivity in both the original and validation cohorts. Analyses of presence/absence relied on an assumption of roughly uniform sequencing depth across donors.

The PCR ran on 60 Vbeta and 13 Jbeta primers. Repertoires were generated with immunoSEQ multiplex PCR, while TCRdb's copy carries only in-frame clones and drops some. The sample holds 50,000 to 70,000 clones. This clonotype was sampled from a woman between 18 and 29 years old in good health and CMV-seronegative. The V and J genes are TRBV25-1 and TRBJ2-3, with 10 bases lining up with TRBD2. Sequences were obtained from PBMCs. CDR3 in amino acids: CASSEKRGGQDTQYF. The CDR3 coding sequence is TGTGCCAGCAGTGAAAAGCGGGGGGGTCAAGATACGCAGTATTTT.